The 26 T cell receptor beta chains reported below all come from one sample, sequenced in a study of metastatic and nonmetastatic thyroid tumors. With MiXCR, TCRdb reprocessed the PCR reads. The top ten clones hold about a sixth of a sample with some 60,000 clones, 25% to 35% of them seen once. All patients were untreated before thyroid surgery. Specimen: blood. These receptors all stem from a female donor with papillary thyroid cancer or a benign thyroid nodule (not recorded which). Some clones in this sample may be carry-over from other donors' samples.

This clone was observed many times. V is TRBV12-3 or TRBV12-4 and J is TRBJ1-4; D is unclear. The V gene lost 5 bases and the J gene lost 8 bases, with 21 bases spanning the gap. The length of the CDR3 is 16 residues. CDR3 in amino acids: CASSPPSRGDPEKLFF. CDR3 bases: TGTGCCAGCAGTCCCCCCTCGAGAGGCGATCCGGAAAAACTGTTTTTT.

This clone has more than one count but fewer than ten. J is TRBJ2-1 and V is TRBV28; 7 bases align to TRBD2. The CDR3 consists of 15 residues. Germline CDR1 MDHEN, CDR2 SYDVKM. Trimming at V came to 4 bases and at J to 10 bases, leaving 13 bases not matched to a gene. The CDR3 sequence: CASSSASGERGEQFF. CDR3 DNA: TGTGCCAGCAGTTCGGCTAGCGGCGAACGGGGCGAGCAGTTCTTC.

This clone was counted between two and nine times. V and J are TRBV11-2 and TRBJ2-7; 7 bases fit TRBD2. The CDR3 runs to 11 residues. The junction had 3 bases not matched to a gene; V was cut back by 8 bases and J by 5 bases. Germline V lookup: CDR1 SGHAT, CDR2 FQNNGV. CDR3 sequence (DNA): TGTGCCAGCGGACTAGTTGACGAGCAGTACTTC. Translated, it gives CASGLVDEQYF.

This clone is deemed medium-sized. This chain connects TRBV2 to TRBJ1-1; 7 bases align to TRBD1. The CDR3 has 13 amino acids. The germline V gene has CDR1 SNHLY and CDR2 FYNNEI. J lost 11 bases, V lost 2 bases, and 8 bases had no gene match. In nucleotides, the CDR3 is TGTGCCAGCAGTGAAAGGGGGAACAGGGGTGCTTTCTTT. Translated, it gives CASSERGNRGAFF.

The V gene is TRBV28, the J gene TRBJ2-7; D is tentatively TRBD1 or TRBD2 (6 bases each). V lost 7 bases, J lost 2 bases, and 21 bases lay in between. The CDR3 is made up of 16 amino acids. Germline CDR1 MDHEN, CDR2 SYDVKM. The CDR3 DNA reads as TGTGCCAGCATCACGGGAGTGGGGGGCAGCACCTACGAGCAGTACTTC. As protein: CASITGVGGSTYEQYF.

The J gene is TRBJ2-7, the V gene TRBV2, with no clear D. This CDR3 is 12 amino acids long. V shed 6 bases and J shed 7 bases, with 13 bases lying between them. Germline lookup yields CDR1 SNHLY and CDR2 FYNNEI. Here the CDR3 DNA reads TGTGCCAGCAGCGACCCCGTGGAAGAGCAGTACTTC. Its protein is CASSDPVEEQYF.

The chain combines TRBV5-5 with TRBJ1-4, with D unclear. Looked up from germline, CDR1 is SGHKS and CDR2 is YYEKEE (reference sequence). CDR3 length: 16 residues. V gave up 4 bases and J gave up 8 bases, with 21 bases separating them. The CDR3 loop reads CASSPSFSHLGEKLFF. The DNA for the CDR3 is TGTGCCAGCAGCCCATCTTTTTCCCACCTGGGAGAAAAACTGTTTTTT.

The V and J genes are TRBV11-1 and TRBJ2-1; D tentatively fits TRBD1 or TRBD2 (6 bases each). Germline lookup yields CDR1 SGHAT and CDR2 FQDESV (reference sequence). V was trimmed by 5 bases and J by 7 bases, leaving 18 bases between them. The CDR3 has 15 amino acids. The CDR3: CASSPQGLLKNEQFF. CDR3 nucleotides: TGTGCCAGCAGCCCACAGGGACTCCTGAAGAATGAGCAGTTCTTC.

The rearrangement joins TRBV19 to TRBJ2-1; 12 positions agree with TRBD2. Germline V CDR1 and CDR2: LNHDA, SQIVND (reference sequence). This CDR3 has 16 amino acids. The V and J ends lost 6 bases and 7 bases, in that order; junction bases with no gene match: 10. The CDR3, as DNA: TGTGCCAGTAGATTTGGGGCTAGCGGGAGGGTAAATGAGCAGTTCTTC. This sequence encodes CASRFGASGRVNEQFF.

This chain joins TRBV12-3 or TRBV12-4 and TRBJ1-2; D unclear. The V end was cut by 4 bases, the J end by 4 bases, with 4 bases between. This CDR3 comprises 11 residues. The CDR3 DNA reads TGTGCCAGCAGTTATGTCTATGGCTACACCTTC. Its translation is CASSYVYGYTF.

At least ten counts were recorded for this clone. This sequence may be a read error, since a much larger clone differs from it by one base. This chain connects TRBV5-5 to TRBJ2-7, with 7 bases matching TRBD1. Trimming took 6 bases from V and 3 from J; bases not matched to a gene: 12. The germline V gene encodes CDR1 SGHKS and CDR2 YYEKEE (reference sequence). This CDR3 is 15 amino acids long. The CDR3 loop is CASNSRQGVNYEQYF. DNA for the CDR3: TGTGCCAGCAACTCCAGACAGGGAGTTAACTACGAGCAGTACTTC.

DNA for the CDR3: TGTGCCAGCAGCTTGGGTCGTAATCAGCCCCAGCATTTT. Its translation is CASSLGRNQPQHF. The chain recombines TRBV11-1 with TRBJ1-5; D is undetermined. CDR1 and CDR2 from the germline V gene are SGHAT and FQDESV (reference sequence). Trimming removed 3 bases from V and 4 bases from J, with 7 bases in between. The CDR3 contains 13 residues.

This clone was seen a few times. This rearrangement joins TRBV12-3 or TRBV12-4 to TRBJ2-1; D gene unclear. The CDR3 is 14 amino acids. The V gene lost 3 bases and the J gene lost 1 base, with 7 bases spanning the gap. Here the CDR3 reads CASSFYGSYNEQFF. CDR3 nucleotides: TGTGCCAGCAGTTTTTACGGATCCTACAATGAGCAGTTCTTC.

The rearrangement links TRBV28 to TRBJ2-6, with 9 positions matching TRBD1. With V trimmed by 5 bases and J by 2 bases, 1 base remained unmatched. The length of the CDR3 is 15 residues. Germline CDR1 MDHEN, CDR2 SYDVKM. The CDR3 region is CASSTGGAGANVLTF. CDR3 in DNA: TGTGCCAGCAGTACAGGGGGCGCTGGGGCCAACGTCCTGACTTTC. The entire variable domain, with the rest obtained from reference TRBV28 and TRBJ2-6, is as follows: DVKVTQSSRYLVKRTGEKVFLECVQDMDHENMFWYRQDPGLGLRLIYFSYDVKMKEKGDIPEGYSVSREKKERFSLILESASTNQTSMYLCASSTGGAGANVLTFGAGSRLTVL.

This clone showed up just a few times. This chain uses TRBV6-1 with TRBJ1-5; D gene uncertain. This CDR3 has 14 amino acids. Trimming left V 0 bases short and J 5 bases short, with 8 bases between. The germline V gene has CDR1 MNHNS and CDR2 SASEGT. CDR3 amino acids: CASSEARTYQPQHF. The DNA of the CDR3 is TGTGCCAGCAGTGAAGCTAGGACGTATCAGCCCCAGCATTTT.

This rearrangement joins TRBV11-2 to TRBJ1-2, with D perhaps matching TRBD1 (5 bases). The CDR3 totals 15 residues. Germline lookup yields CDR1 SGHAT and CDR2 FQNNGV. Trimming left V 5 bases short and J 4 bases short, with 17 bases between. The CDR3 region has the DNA TGTGCCAGCAGCCGTTATAGGGACGGACCCTATGGCTACACCTTC. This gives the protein CASSRYRDGPYGYTF.

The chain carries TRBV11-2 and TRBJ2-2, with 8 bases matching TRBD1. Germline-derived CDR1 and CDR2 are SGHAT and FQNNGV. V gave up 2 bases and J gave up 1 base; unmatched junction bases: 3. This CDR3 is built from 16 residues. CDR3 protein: CASSLSQGVNTGELFF. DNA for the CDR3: TGTGCCAGCAGCTTATCACAGGGGGTGAACACCGGGGAGCTGTTTTTT.

In DNA, the CDR3 is TGTGCCAGCAGGGACAGTACCGCTAACAATGAGCAGTTCTTC. Protein product: CASRDSTANNEQFF. The chain joins TRBV12-3 or TRBV12-4 to TRBJ2-1, with TRBD1 as a possible D gene (6 bases). CDR3 length: 14 amino acids. With 6 bases removed from V and 5 bases from J, the gap between germline ends came to 14 bases.

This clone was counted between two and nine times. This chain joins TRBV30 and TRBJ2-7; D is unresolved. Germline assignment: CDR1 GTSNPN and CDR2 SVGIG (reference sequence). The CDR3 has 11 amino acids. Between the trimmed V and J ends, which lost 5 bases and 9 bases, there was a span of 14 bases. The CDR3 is CAWGPGVGQYF. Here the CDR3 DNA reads TGTGCCTGGGGGCCAGGAGTGGGGCAGTACTTC.

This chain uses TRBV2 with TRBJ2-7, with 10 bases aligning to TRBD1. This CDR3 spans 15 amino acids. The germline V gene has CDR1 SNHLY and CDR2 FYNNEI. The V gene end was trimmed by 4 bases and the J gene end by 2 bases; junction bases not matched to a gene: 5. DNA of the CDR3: TGTGCCAGCAGTGGGGACAGGGGAGGGACCTACGAGCAGTACTTC. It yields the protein CASSGDRGGTYEQYF.

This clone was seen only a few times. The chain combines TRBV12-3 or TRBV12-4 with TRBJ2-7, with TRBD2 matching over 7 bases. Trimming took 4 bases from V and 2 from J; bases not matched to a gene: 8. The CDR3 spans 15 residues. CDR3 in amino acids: CASSSSGRQAYEQYF. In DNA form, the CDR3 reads TGTGCCAGCAGTTCCTCCGGGAGGCAAGCCTACGAGCAGTACTTC.

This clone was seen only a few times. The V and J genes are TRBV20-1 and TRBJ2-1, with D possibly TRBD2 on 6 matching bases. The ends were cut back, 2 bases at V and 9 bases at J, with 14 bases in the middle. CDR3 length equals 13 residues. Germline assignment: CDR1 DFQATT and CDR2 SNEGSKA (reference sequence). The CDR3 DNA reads TGCAGTGCTAGATATGTCCTAGCGAGTGAGCAGTTCTTC. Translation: CSARYVLASEQFF.

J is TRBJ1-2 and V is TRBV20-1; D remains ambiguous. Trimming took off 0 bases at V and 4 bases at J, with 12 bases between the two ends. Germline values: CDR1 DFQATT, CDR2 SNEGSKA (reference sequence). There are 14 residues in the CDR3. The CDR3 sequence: CSARDKAGLYGYTF. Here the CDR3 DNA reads TGCAGTGCTAGAGATAAAGCAGGACTCTATGGCTACACCTTC.

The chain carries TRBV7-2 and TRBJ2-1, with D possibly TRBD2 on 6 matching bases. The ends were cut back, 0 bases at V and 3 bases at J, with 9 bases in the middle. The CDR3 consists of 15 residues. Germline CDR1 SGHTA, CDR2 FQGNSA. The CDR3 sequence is CASSLAGGFYNEQFF. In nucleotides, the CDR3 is TGTGCCAGCAGCTTAGCGGGAGGTTTCTACAATGAGCAGTTCTTC.

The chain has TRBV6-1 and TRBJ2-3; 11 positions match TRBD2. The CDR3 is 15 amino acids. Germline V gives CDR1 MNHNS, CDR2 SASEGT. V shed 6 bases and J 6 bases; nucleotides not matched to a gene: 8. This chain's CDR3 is CASRELAGEADTQYF. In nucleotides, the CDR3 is TGTGCCAGCAGGGAACTAGCGGGAGAAGCTGATACGCAGTATTTT.

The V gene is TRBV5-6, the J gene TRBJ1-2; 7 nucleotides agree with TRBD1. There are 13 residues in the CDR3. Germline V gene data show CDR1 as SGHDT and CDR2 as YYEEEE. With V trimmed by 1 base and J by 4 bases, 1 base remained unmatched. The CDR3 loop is CASSLKGAYGYTF. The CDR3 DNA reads TGTGCCAGCAGCTTGAAGGGGGCCTATGGCTACACCTTC. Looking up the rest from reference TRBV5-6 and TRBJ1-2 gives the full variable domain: DAGVTQSPTHLIKTRGQQVTLRCSPKSGHDTVSWYQQALGQGPQFIFQYYEEEERQRGNFPDRFSGHQFPNYSSELNVNALLLGDSALYLCASSLKGAYGYTFGSGTRLTVV.